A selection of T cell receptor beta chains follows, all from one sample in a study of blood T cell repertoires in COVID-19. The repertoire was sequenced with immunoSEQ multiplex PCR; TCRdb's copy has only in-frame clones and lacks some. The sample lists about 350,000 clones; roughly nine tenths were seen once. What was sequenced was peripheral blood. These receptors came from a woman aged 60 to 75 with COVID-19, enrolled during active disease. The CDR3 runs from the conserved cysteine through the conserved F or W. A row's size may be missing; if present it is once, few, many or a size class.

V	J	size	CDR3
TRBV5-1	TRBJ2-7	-	CASSLTSGGGVDEQYF
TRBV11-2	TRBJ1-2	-	CASSLDGTPTYGYTF
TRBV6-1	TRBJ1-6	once	CASSEALSRGNSPLHF
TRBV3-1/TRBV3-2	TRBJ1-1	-	CASRGGGDTEAFF
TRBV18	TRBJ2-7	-	CASSPQLAGGQRSSYEQYF
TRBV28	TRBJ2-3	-	CASSRDRGSDTQYF
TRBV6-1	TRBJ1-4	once	CASSVISQGQTNEKLFF
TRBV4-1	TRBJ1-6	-	CARSRREGQSTSSYNSPLHF
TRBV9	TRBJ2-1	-	CASSVVGTGANEQFF
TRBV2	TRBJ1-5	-	CASRYKEGNQPQHF
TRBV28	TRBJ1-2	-	CASSSRTLYGYTF
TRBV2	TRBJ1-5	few	CASSEAYVNQPQHF
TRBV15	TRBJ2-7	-	CATRQGYGYEQYF
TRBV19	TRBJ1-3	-	CASSLYSGVGNTIYF
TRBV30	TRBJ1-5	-	CAWSARSNQPQHF
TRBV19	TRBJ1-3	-	CASRTGSSGNTIYF
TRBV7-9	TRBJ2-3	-	CASSSSSGGYTDTQYF
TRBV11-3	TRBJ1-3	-	CASSYKPRDRARNTIYF
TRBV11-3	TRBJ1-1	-	CASSSGQGANTEAFF
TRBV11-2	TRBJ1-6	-	CASSSENRGLYNSPLHF
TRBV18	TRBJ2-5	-	CASSPTQGAPGETQYF
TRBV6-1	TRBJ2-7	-	CASSEASLGRYEQYF
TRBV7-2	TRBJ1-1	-	CASSSQGFWNTEAFF
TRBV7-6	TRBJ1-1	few	CASSATGFMNTEAFF
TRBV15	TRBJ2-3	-	CATSSRDRGLDTQYF
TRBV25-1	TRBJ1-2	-	CASSDLSAGVYGYTF
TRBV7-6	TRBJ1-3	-	CASSSPGLGNTIYF
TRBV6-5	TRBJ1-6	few	CASSSVYSPLHF
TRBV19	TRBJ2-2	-	CASSTDRGLTGELFF
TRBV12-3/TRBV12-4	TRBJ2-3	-	CASSLRLSDTQYF
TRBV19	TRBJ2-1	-	CASSSGSSSYNEQFF
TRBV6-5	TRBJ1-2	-	CASSRDRGLGYTF
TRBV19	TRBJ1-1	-	CASRTGQGRGETEAFF
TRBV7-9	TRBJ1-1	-	CAWSLGPNTEAFF
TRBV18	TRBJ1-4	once	CASSNNQGAREKLFF
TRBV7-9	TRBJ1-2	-	CASDNRASYGYTF
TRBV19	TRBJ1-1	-	CASSKRLWAEAFF
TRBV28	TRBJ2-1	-	CASSLSAAYNEQFF
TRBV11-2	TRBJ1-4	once	CASSKNRGLASEKLFF
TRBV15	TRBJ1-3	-	CATSPDSNGGNTIYF
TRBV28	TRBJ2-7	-	CASSFSGVKYF
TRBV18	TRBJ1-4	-	CASSPGTGYEKLFF
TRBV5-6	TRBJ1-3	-	CASSLGQGVGNTIYF
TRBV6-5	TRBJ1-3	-	CATLAYSGNTIYF
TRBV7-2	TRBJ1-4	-	CASSLGAGSTNEKLFF
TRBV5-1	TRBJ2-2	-	CASSSAGNTGELFF
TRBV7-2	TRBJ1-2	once	CASSLRGGGGYTF
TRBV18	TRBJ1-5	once	CASSSDRNQPQHF
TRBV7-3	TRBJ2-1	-	CASSPGGVNEQFF
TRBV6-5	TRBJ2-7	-	CASSLGQGAGEQYF
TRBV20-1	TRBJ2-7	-	CRGIRDYEQYF
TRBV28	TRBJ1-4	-	CASSGRHLSNEKLFF